This T cell receptor (beta chain) stems from a study of persistence of HIV-infected CD4 T cells. Sequencing used immunoSEQ version 4 in survey mode. Assay: immunoSEQ multiplex PCR; the TCRdb copy retains only in-frame clones and omits some. The table has 23,000 or so clones, around 67% seen once. This clone occurred a few times. Its antigen is not known. Other DNA sequences in this sample translate to the same CDR3. An overlapping HIV-1 Gag peptide pool stimulated these cells at about 0.91 ug/peptide/mL. Sorting of responding CD4+ T cells relied on upregulated CD40 ligand together with CD69. The length of the CDR3 is 14 residues. Germline CDR1 MNHEY, CDR2 SVGAGI. V gave up 6 bases and J gave up 1 base, with 10 bases separating them.

The rearrangement links TRBV6-5 to TRBJ1-3, with D hard to call. Sequencing used CD4+ T cells sorted from PBMCs after roughly 18-hour stimulation, obtained from a patient who received antiretroviral therapy. The TCR originated in an adult man with HIV who was CMV-seropositive. The CDR3 loop reads CASRTTASGNTIYF. The DNA of the CDR3 is TGTGCCAGCAGGACAACGGCGTCTGGAAACACCATATATTTT.